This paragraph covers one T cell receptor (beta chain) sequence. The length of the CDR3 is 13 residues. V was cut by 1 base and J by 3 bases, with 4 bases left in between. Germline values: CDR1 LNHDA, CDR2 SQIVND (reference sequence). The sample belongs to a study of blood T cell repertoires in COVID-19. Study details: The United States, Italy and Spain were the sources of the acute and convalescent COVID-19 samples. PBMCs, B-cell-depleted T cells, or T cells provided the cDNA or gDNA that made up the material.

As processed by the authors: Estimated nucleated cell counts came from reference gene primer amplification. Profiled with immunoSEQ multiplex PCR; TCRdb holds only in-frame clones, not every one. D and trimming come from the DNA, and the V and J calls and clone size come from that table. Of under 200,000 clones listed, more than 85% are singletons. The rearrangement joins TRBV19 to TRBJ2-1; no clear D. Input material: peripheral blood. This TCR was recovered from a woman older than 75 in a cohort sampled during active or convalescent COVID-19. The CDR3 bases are TGTGCCAGTAGTATAGGACACTACAATGAGCAGTTCTTC. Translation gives CASSIGHYNEQFF. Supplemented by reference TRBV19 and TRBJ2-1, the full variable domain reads DGGITQSPKYLFRKEGQNVTLSCEQNLNHDAMYWYRQDPGQGLRLIYYSQIVNDFQKGDIAEGYSVSREKKESFPLTVTSAQKNPTAFYLCASSIGHYNEQFFGPGTRLTVL.